The 5 T cell receptor beta chains presented below share a single source sample, sequenced in a study of shared clonotypes between healthy human individuals. The data were produced by immunoSEQ multiplex PCR, yet TCRdb's version contains in-frame clones alone and is incomplete. The sample has about 2.3 million clones, roughly 93% seen once. Source material: naive CD4+ T cells from PBMCs. The sample's subset: CD45RA+ positively selected. The receptors shown here come from a man younger than 30 in good health. Some clones in this sample may be carry-over from other donors' samples.

This clone came up once. The chain joins TRBV27 to TRBJ2-1; TRBD2 aligns across 10 bases. The length of the CDR3 is 16 residues. Germline V lookup: CDR1 MNHEY, CDR2 SMNVEV (reference sequence). The junction had 11 bases not matched to a gene; V was cut back by 11 bases and J by 1 base. The CDR3 protein is CAFRPLAGSSYNEQFF. CDR3 sequence (DNA): TGTGCCTTTCGTCCACTAGCGGGGTCTTCCTACAATGAGCAGTTCTTC.

The chain carries TRBV10-3 and TRBJ1-3; TRBD1 matches 12 bases. CDR3 length equals 16 residues. The J segment lost 1 base and the V segment lost 6 bases, leaving 4 bases of the junction unmatched. Germline CDR1 is ENHRY and CDR2 is SYGVKD. CDR3 loop: CAISRDRGLSGNTIYF. Written as DNA, the CDR3 is TGTGCCATCAGCCGGGACAGGGGGCTATCTGGAAACACCATATATTTT.

The chain uses TRBV5-5 and TRBJ2-5; D remains ambiguous. Germline V gives CDR1 SGHKS, CDR2 YYEKEE (reference sequence). The V end was cut by 2 bases, the J end by 3 bases, with 11 bases between. The CDR3 is 14 amino acids. CDR3 nucleotides: TGTGCCAGCAGCTTTGGTGGGCAGAAAGAGACCCAGTACTTC. Residues: CASSFGGQKETQYF.

V usage is TRBV7-3 and J usage is TRBJ1-1, with TRBD1 as a possible D gene (6 bases). The CDR3 spans 14 residues. CDR1 SGHTA and CDR2 FQGTGA come from the germline V gene. Trimming shortened V by 3 bases and J by 5 bases, and 13 bases separated the two germline ends. The CDR3, as DNA: TGTGCCAGCAGCTTGAGGGGGGAGTATACTGAAGCTTTCTTT. This codes for CASSLRGEYTEAFF.

The rearrangement links TRBV2 to TRBJ2-1; TRBD2 aligns across 7 bases. The length of the CDR3 is 14 residues. Germline trimming cut 7 bases from V and 4 bases from J; bases unmatched to any gene: 7. CDR1 SNHLY and CDR2 FYNNEI come from the germline V gene. CDR3 amino acids: CASMARERYNEQFF. Here the CDR3 DNA reads TGTGCCAGCATGGCGCGGGAGCGGTACAATGAGCAGTTCTTC.